The rows below give T cell receptor beta chains drawn from one sample of a study. MiXCR, run by TCRdb on the 5' RACE reads, gives a single entry per CDR3 protein. The sample holds around 10,000 distinct CDR3 sequences; around 15% are singletons and the top ten take less than 4%. The source material was Tregs sorted from blood. The receptors come from a female donor with breast cancer. Each CDR3 is given with its conserved first and last residue. A D gene is named only where the DNA matches it firmly. Size is stated for part of the rows, as once, few or many counts, or as a class when the clone is expanded.

>TRBD1|medium-sized|TRBV20-1|TRBJ1-4
CSAAPISTGFLNEKLFF
TGCAGTGCCGCACCCATTTCGACAGGGTTTCTCAATGAAAAACTGTTTTTT
>-|medium-sized|TRBV13|TRBJ1-1
CASSPNGENTEAFF
TGTGCCAGCAGCCCCAATGGAGAGAACACTGAAGCTTTCTTT
>TRBD1|many|TRBV12-3/TRBV12-4|TRBJ2-7
CASSPGTGGYEQYF
TGTGCCAGCAGTCCAGGGACAGGGGGCTACGAGCAGTACTTC
>TRBD1|medium-sized|TRBV24-1|TRBJ2-5
CATSQTGIGQETQYF
TGTGCCACCAGCCAGACAGGGATCGGCCAAGAGACCCAGTACTTC
>-|many|TRBV20-1|TRBJ2-5
CSTRGVSAPLQETQYF
TGCAGTACCAGAGGGGTCAGCGCCCCCCTGCAAGAGACCCAGTACTTC
>-|medium-sized|TRBV4-1|TRBJ1-4
CASSEGGSQGEKLFF
TGCGCCAGCAGCGAGGGAGGGTCCCAAGGAGAAAAACTGTTTTTT
>TRBD2|medium-sized|TRBV5-1|TRBJ2-1
CASSQSLGGDPQPYNEQFF
TGCGCCAGCAGCCAGAGCCTTGGGGGGGACCCTCAACCCTACAATGAGCAGTTCTTC
>TRBD2|many|TRBV5-4|TRBJ2-5
CASSSRRGTSGETQYF
TGTGCCAGCAGTTCCCGTAGGGGGACTAGCGGGGAGACCCAGTACTTC
>-|-|TRBV2|TRBJ2-5
CASSEIVRETQYF
TGTGCCAGCAGTGAAATAGTTCGGGAGACCCAGTACTTC
>TRBD1|medium-sized|TRBV7-9|TRBJ2-7
CASSAQGIYEQYF
TGTGCCAGCAGCGCACAGGGGATCTACGAGCAGTACTTC
>-|few|TRBV12-3/TRBV12-4|TRBJ2-1
CASRVDWLQGNEQFF
TGTGCCAGCAGAGTCGACTGGCTACAAGGGAATGAGCAGTTCTTC
>-|medium-sized|TRBV6-2/TRBV6-3|TRBJ2-7
CASSSQRTSYEQYF
TGTGCCAGCAGTTCCCAGCGGACCTCCTACGAGCAGTACTTC
>TRBD2|many|TRBV12-3/TRBV12-4|TRBJ2-7
CASSEPGLAAYEQYF
TGTGCCAGCAGTGAACCGGGACTAGCAGCCTACGAGCAGTACTTC
>TRBD1|medium-sized|TRBV7-3|TRBJ2-7
CASSSGGAEQYF
TGTGCCAGCAGCTCAGGGGGTGCAGAGCAGTACTTC
>-|few|TRBV28|TRBJ1-5
CASSPQQASNQPQHF
TGTGCCAGCAGTCCGCAACAGGCTAGCAATCAGCCCCAGCATTTT
>-|medium-sized|TRBV6-6|TRBJ2-5
CASSPSVGQGETQYF
TGTGCCAGCAGTCCCTCGGTGGGTCAGGGGGAGACCCAGTACTTC
>TRBD2|many|TRBV5-1|TRBJ2-5
CASRVAGPETQYF
TGCGCCAGCAGGGTAGCGGGTCCCGAGACCCAGTACTTC
>TRBD1|medium-sized|TRBV10-3|TRBJ2-1
CAISYRGDEQFF
TGTGCCATCAGTTACAGGGGGGATGAGCAGTTCTTC
>TRBD2|many|TRBV7-2|TRBJ2-5
CASSLPQGGQETQYF
TGTGCCAGCAGCTTACCGCAGGGAGGGCAAGAGACCCAGTACTTC
>-|-|TRBV6-1|TRBJ1-4
CASRYTAEELFF
TGTGCCAGCAGGTACACGGCGGAAGAACTGTTTTTT
>TRBD1|medium-sized|TRBV27|TRBJ2-7
CASSQGQGFNYEQYF
TGTGCCAGCAGCCAGGGACAGGGGTTTAACTACGAGCAGTACTTC
>TRBD2|medium-sized|TRBV29-1|TRBJ2-3
CSVGTSGRLDTQYF
TGCAGCGTGGGGACTAGCGGGAGGCTGGATACGCAGTATTTT
>-|medium-sized|TRBV15|TRBJ2-3
CATSLGGTTDTQYF
TGTGCCACCAGCCTCGGGGGGACAACAGATACGCAGTATTTT
>-|medium-sized|TRBV7-2|TRBJ2-6
CASSPQGGANVLTF
TGTGCCAGCAGTCCCCAGGGGGGGGCCAACGTCCTGACTTTC
>-|-|TRBV4-1|TRBJ1-6
CASSQPYSPLHF
TGCGCCAGCAGCCAACCATATTCACCCCTCCACTTT
>TRBD1|many|TRBV10-2|TRBJ2-5
CASTTGGWGETQYF
TGCGCCAGCACCACAGGGGGCTGGGGTGAGACCCAGTACTTC
>-|medium-sized|TRBV10-3|TRBJ1-1
CAIMGHENTEAFF
TGTGCCATTATGGGACACGAGAACACTGAAGCTTTCTTT
>TRBD2|-|TRBV4-1|TRBJ2-1
CASSHLKRLAGGLLMDEQFF
TGCGCCAGCAGCCACCTCAAGAGACTAGCGGGAGGGCTCCTCATGGATGAGCAGTTCTTC